The next 11 T cell receptor beta chains were all read from a single sample in a study of blood T cell repertoires in COVID-19. TCRdb's table, derived via immunoSEQ multiplex PCR, lists solely in-frame clones and lacks some. The sample gives around 30,000 clones, less than 95% of which show up once; roughly a fifth is in the top ten. Sequenced input: peripheral blood. All receptors come from an elderly man with acute or convalescent COVID-19.

The genes are TRBV2 and TRBJ1-2; 7 bases align to TRBD1. Germline trimming cut 6 bases from V and 4 bases from J; bases unmatched to any gene: 11. This CDR3 comprises 15 residues. The germline gives CDR1 SNHLY, CDR2 FYNNEI. Here the CDR3 reads CASRSGQAVIYGYTF. DNA of the CDR3: TGTGCCAGCAGGAGCGGACAGGCCGTAATCTATGGCTACACCTTC.

The chain links TRBV4-2 to TRBJ2-3, with TRBD1 matching 10 bases. The V segment lost 3 bases and the J segment 4 bases; nucleotides outside the gene matches: 10. The CDR3 totals 17 residues. Germline CDR1 reads LGHNA; CDR2 reads YNFKEQ. For the CDR3, the DNA is TGTGCCAGCAGCCATTCCGGGACAGGGGTTGGGCCAGATACGCAGTATTTT. Translation gives CASSHSGTGVGPDTQYF.

The chain combines TRBV19 with TRBJ2-5; 9 positions match TRBD1. Germline CDR1 is LNHDA and CDR2 is SQIVND (reference sequence). The CDR3 is 13 amino acids. Trimming removed 7 bases from V and 6 bases from J; junction bases left unmatched: 6. The CDR3 region has the DNA TGTGCCAGTATGGGACAGGGTGTGAAGACCCAGTACTTC. Its protein product is CASMGQGVKTQYF.

The V call is TRBV10-3, the J call TRBJ1-4; TRBD1 matches at 10 bases. This CDR3 region has 13 residues. The V segment lost 6 bases and the J segment 8 bases; nucleotides outside the gene matches: 3. CDR1 is ENHRY and CDR2 is SYGVKD in the germline V gene. The CDR3 DNA reads as TGTGCCATCAGAGGACAGGGGGAAGAAAAACTGTTTTTT. It specifies CAIRGQGEEKLFF.

The chain combines TRBV11-3 with TRBJ2-1; 11 bases align to TRBD2. Trimming at V came to 1 base and at J to 4 bases, leaving 0 bases not matched to a gene. Germline-derived CDR1 and CDR2 are SGHNT and YENEEA. The CDR3 is made up of 15 amino acids. The CDR3 sequence is CASSLGTSGYNEQFF. The CDR3 DNA is TGTGCCAGCAGCTTAGGGACTAGCGGGTACAATGAGCAGTTCTTC. Filled out from reference TRBV11-3 and TRBJ2-1, the complete variable domain reads EAGVVQSPRYKIIEKKQPVAFWCNPISGHNTLYWYLQNLGQGPELLIRYENEEAVDDSQLPKDRFSAERLKGVDSTLKIQPAELGDSAVYLCASSLGTSGYNEQFFGPGTRLTVL.

The sample holds a few counts of this clone. The gene calls are TRBV5-6 and TRBJ1-5; D possibly corresponds to TRBD1 (5 bases). Germline V gene data show CDR1 as SGHDT and CDR2 as YYEEEE. CDR3 length equals 14 residues. V was trimmed by 1 base and J by 7 bases, leaving 12 bases between them. This CDR3 reads CASSLRRGRQPQHF. The DNA of the CDR3 is TGTGCCAGCAGCTTGAGAAGGGGCAGGCAGCCCCAGCATTTT.

This clone was found a few times. The V and J genes are TRBV7-8 and TRBJ1-3, with D tentatively TRBD1 (6 bases). CDR1 and CDR2 (germline): SGHVS, FQNEAQ. V was shortened by 1 base and J by 3 bases, with 7 bases between the two germline ends. The CDR3 is 14 residues long. The CDR3 loop is CASSLVGGGNTIYF. The CDR3 DNA follows: TGTGCCAGCAGCTTAGTAGGGGGTGGAAACACCATATATTTT.

V and J are TRBV29-1 and TRBJ1-1; D is possibly TRBD1 (5 bases). With 3 bases removed from V and 0 bases from J, the gap between germline ends came to 8 bases. Looked up from germline, CDR1 is SQVTM and CDR2 is ANQGSEA. The CDR3 loop spans 13 amino acids. Here the CDR3 reads CSVERQMNTEAFF. The CDR3 DNA sequence: TGCAGCGTTGAGAGACAGATGAACACTGAAGCTTTCTTT.

The V gene is TRBV12-2, the J gene TRBJ2-2; TRBD2 is the table's D call and was not checked against the DNA. TRBV12-2 is recorded as a pseudogene. This CDR3 comprises 15 residues. The CDR3 region is CASRPPWRDTGELFF. CDR3 in DNA: TGTGCAAGTCGCCCCCCCTGGCGGGACACCGGGGAGCTGTTTTTT.

The CDR3 reads CAWSTGRSEKLFF. CDR3 DNA sequence: TGTGCCTGGAGTACGGGAAGGAGTGAAAAACTGTTTTTT. This chain uses TRBV30 with TRBJ1-4, with D hard to call. The CDR3 extends over 13 amino acids. Trimming removed 2 bases from V and 7 bases from J, with 11 bases in between. The germline gives CDR1 GTSNPN, CDR2 SVGIG (reference sequence).

The gene calls are TRBV4-1 and TRBJ1-1; D call uncertain. Germline CDR1 reads MGHRA; CDR2 reads YSYEKL. There are 15 residues in the CDR3. The ends were cut back, 1 base at V and 5 bases at J, with 14 bases in the middle. The CDR3, as DNA: TGCGCCAGCAGCCAAGTTGGAGCAGGAGGGACTGAAGCTTTCTTT. Its protein is CASSQVGAGGTEAFF.